These 7 T cell receptor beta chains share one sample of origin, sequenced in a study of tumor and adjacent non-tumor tissue in lung cancer. The library came from three nested PCR rounds adapted from ARM-PCR protocols. TCRdb re-derived calls from the multiplex PCR reads in MiXCR, one entry per CDR3 protein. The table includes 90,000 to 100,000 distinct CDR3 sequences, 80% detected once. RNA was extracted from bulk tissue without any cell sorting. The normal lung tissue was taken more than 3 cm from the tumor edge. Sequenced: distant non-tumor lung tissue. The receptors come from a man aged 60-69 years with small cell lung cancer.

A note on this clonotype: No conserved phenylalanine or tryptophan ends this CDR3, so it is likely a read error. The gene calls are TRBV29-1 and TRBJ2-1; TRBD2 aligns across 8 bases. Germline CDR1 is SQVTM and CDR2 is ANQGSEA. The CDR3 has 15 residues. After removal of 8 bases from V and 3 bases from J, the junction contained 12 bases not matched to a gene. CDR3 protein: CSTTGSGGFYNEQFL. CDR3 DNA: TGCAGCACCACGGGCAGCGGGGGCTTCTACAATGAGCAGTTCCTC.

The gene calls are TRBV4-2 and TRBJ1-1; D call uncertain. V lost 9 bases and J lost 6, with 11 bases in between. This CDR3 contains 11 residues. In germline, CDR1 is LGHNA, CDR2 YNFKEQ. CDR3 residues: CASRQGPEAFF. In DNA form, the CDR3 reads TGTGCCAGTCGCCAAGGACCTGAAGCTTTCTTT.

Details on this clonotype: A much larger clonotype is one base distant, so this may be a read error. The final CDR3 position lacks the conserved phenylalanine or tryptophan, pointing to a likely read error. V gene TRBV6-1 combines with J gene TRBJ1-5; 7 nucleotides line up with TRBD1. The CDR3 length is 14 residues. The germline V gene encodes CDR1 MNHNS and CDR2 SASEGT. CDR3 in amino acids: CAGSWTGLNQPQHY. CDR3 nucleotide sequence: TGTGCCGGCAGCTGGACAGGCTTAAATCAGCCCCAGCATTAT.

A note on this clonotype: This is likely a read error, given that the CDR3 carries no conserved phenylalanine or tryptophan at its end. The chain combines TRBV6-1 with TRBJ1-1; D gene uncertain. This CDR3 spans 13 amino acids. CDR1 is MNHNS, CDR2 SASEGT, per germline. CDR3 DNA sequence: TGTGCCAGCATCCTGCAGGTGAACACTAAAGCTTTCTAT. Translated: CASILQVNTKAFY.

This clonotype was counted ten times or more. The J gene is TRBJ2-3, the V gene TRBV29-1, with 16 bases aligning to TRBD2. The CDR3 spans 18 residues. The germline V gene encodes CDR1 SQVTM and CDR2 ANQGSEA. J lost 0 bases, V lost 3 bases, and 6 bases had no gene match. CDR3 coding DNA: TGCAGCGTTGAGGGGACTAGCGGGAGGGGTACTAGCACAGATACGCAGTATTTT. This sequence encodes CSVEGTSGRGTSTDTQYF.

The chain has TRBV4-1 and TRBJ2-3, with D perhaps given as TRBD1 or TRBD2 (6 bases each). The CDR3 loop spans 14 amino acids. Trimming pared 8 bases from V and 12 bases from J, leaving 24 bases between. Germline loops: CDR1 MGHRA, CDR2 YSYEKL. The CDR3 DNA sequence: TGCGCCAGCGGAGGGCTGGGGGCGGCAGTTACACAGTATTTT. Its protein is CASGGLGAAVTQYF.

Worth noting for this clonotype: An end of the junction differs from the germline gene, which may be a read error. The chain recombines TRBV5-1 with TRBJ2-6; tentatively, D is TRBD2 (7 bases). The CDR3 sequence is 14 residues long. The germline V gene encodes CDR1 SGHRS and CDR2 YFSETQ. The CDR3 is CASSDTAGAKVLTF. CDR3 in DNA: TGCGCTAGCTCGGACACCGCGGGGGCCAAGGTCCTGACTTTC.